The T cell receptor (beta chain) described here comes from a study of spatial heterogeneity in lung cancer. Study details: Compared with alpha-chain sequences, beta-chain sequences were consistently detected in greater numbers. Study-wide points: In blood, ubiquitous expanded tumor TCRs appeared more at resection than follow-up.

This clonotype has more than one count but fewer than ten. Antigen: not known. Each molecule of TCR cDNA was tagged with one unique molecular identifier. TCRdb re-called the 5' RACE reads through MiXCR, storing one row per CDR3 protein. The profile covers about 38,000 distinct CDR3 sequences, with around 7.2% appearing a single time and 25% to 30% taken by the ten largest. CDR1 LNHNV and CDR2 YYDKDF come from the germline V gene (reference sequence). Trimming stripped 0 bases from V and 8 bases from J, with 13 bases between. The CDR3 spans 14 residues. Time point: sample taken at primary tumor resection. Sequencing covered unsorted whole RNA taken from tumor, nontumor lung or frozen PBMC.

Sequenced here: PBMCs, sampled at surgery. The rearrangement joins TRBV15 to TRBJ1-2; no clear D. This clonotype was obtained from a male donor with early-stage non-small cell lung cancer. The CDR3: CATSRDGVARGYTF. The CDR3 nucleotides are TGTGCCACCAGCAGAGATGGAGTTGCGCGAGGCTACACCTTC.